The TCR beta chain under discussion was sequenced for a study of type 1 regulatory T cells. Study as a whole: This in vitro CD4 product, T-allo10, is enriched for Tr1 cells and alloantigen-specific.

General observations from the study: Compared with non-Tr1 cells, Tr1 cells showed a narrower TCR repertoire.

One entry per CDR3 protein, called by TCRdb with MiXCR from the reads. The table has 70,000 or so distinct CDR3 sequences, more than 20% seen once. As to this clonotype: The antigen is unknown.

V gave up 6 bases and J gave up 7 bases, with 13 bases separating them. The germline CDR1 and CDR2 sequences are SGHTA and FQGNSA. The CDR3 loop spans 13 amino acids. What was sequenced was cultured type 1 regulatory T (Tr1) cells, either the whole culture or a sorted fraction (not recorded which). This clonotype originated in a human donor in good health. This rearrangement joins TRBV7-2 to TRBJ2-1; D unresolved. CDR3 in DNA: TGTGCCAGCAGATCGCGCGTGGGGAATGAGCAGTTCTTC. Amino acids: CASRSRVGNEQFF. Combining the CDR3 with reference TRBV7-2 and TRBJ2-1 gives the whole variable domain GAGVSQSPSNKVTEKGKDVELRCDPISGHTALYWYRQSLGQGLEFLIYFQGNSAPDKSGLPSDRFSAERTGGSVSTLTIQRTQQEDSAVYLCASRSRVGNEQFFGPGTRLTVL.